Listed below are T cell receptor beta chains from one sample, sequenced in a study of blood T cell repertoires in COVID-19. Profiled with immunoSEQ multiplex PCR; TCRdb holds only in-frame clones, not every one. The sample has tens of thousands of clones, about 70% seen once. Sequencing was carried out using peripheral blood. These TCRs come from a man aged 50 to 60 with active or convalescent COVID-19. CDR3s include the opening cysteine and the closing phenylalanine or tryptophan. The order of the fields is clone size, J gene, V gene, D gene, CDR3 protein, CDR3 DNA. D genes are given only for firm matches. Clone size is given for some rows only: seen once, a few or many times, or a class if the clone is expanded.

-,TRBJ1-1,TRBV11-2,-,CASSLEGARSTEAFF,TGTGCCAGCAGCTTAGAGGGGGCGCGGAGCACTGAAGCTTTCTTT
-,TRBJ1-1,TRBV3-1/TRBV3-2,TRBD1,CASSMDRGNTEAFF,TGTGCCAGCAGCATGGACAGGGGGAACACTGAAGCTTTCTTT
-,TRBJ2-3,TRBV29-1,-,CSASDRIPPDTQYF,TGCAGCGCTTCAGACAGGATTCCCCCAGATACGCAGTATTTT
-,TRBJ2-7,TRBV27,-,CASSLYGNSEQYF,TGTGCCAGCAGTTTATACGGTAACTCCGAGCAGTACTTC
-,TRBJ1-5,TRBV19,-,CASSIDGPVYSNQPQHF,TGTGCCAGTAGTATAGATGGGCCCGTTTATAGCAATCAGCCCCAGCATTTT
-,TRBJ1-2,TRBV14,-,CASRRRTALSDRYGYTF,TGTGCCAGCAGACGCAGGACAGCCCTCTCAGATAGATATGGCTACACCTTC
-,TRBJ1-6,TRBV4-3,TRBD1,CASSQDPQGARSPLHF,TGCGCCAGCAGCCAAGACCCTCAGGGGGCGCGGTCACCCCTCCACTTT
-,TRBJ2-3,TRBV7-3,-,CASSLNGVSTDTQYF,TGTGCCAGCAGCTTGAACGGGGTTAGCACAGATACGCAGTATTTT
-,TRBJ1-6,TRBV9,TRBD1,CASSSLGQGGSPLHF,TGTGCCAGCAGCTCCCTAGGACAGGGAGGTTCACCCCTCCACTTT
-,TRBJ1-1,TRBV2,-,CASRLGREGKAFF,TGTGCCAGCCGCCTGGGCAGGGAGGGGAAAGCTTTCTTT
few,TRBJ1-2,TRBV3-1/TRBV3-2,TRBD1,CASSIDRGYGYTF,TGTGCCAGCAGCATCGACAGGGGCTATGGCTACACCTTC
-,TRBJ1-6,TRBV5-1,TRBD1,CASSLDQAGGNSPLHF,TGCGCCAGCAGCTTGGATCAGGCAGGGGGGAATTCACCCCTCCACTTT